The 27 T cell receptor beta chains in this list originate from one sample, sequenced in a study of blood T cells in healthy people across ages. PCR was performed a second time for 7 to 11 cycles using a sample-barcoded 5' primer and a J-beta primer mix. MiXCR, run by TCRdb on the 5' RACE reads, gives a single entry per CDR3 protein. The sample holds some 1,800,000 distinct CDR3 sequences, 30% to 40% seen once. The sample consisted of blood. These receptors originate from a human donor in good health.

This chain links TRBV5-1 with TRBJ1-2, with D possibly TRBD1 on 5 matching bases. The CDR3 length is 15 residues. Germline assignment: CDR1 SGHRS and CDR2 YFSETQ. V was trimmed by 0 bases and J by 6 bases, leaving 15 bases between them. The CDR3 DNA reads as TGCGCCAGCAGCTTGGGGGACCAAAGGGCGCATGGCTACACCTTC. This gives the protein CASSLGDQRAHGYTF.

To note about this clonotype: Relative to the germline gene, one junction end is altered; a read error may explain this. The rearrangement uses TRBV4-1 and TRBJ1-5; D gene ambiguous. Per germline, CDR1 MGHRA and CDR2 YSYEKL. CDR3 length: 13 amino acids. This CDR3 is CASSQAVGQPQHF. In DNA, the CDR3 is TGCGCTAGCAGCCAGGCTGTGGGTCAGCCCCAGCATTTT.

The chain has TRBV9 and TRBJ2-7, with 7 bases lining up with TRBD1. The CDR3 totals 14 residues. The V segment lost 4 bases and the J segment 7 bases; nucleotides outside the gene matches: 11. The germline gives CDR1 SGDLS, CDR2 YYNGEE. CDR3 sequence: CASSTWDSYNEQYF. In DNA form, the CDR3 reads TGTGCCAGCAGCACCTGGGACAGTTACAATGAGCAGTACTTC.

This clonotype was detected only a few times. The CDR3 nucleotides are TGTGCCAGCATGCTATTTTCCGGGTCCCCCTCCTACAATGAGCAGTTCTTC. It codes for CASMLFSGSPSYNEQFF. This chain uses TRBV5-5 with TRBJ2-1, with D unclear. This CDR3 has 17 residues. Germline lookup yields CDR1 SGHKS and CDR2 YYEKEE (reference sequence). V lost 6 bases, J lost 0 bases, and 19 bases lay in between.

The chain employs TRBV15 and TRBJ2-1; 7 bases align to TRBD1. J was trimmed by 6 bases and V by 3 bases; bases with no gene match: 8. Germline loops: CDR1 LNHNV, CDR2 YYDKDF (reference sequence). There are 15 residues in the CDR3. CDR3 DNA: TGTGCCACCAGCAGGGGACAGCTTCTTCGCAATGAGCAGTTCTTC. Its translation: CATSRGQLLRNEQFF.

This clonotype was picked up many times. V gene TRBV5-1 combines with J gene TRBJ2-3; unclear D gene. Germline V gene data show CDR1 as SGHRS and CDR2 as YFSETQ. The V gene lost 0 bases and the J gene lost 4 bases, with 6 bases spanning the gap. This CDR3 is built from 13 residues. CDR3 DNA: TGCGCCAGCAGCTTGGCGTCCGCAGATACGCAGTATTTT. Protein sequence: CASSLASADTQYF. Full variable domain (rest looked up from reference TRBV5-1 and TRBJ2-3): KAGVTQTPRYLIKTRGQQVTLSCSPISGHRSVSWYQQTPGQGLQFLFEYFSETQRNKGNFPGRFSGRQFSNSRSEMNVSTLELGDSALYLCASSLASADTQYFGPGTRLTVL.

This clonotype was observed a handful of times. The chain couples TRBV7-2 to TRBJ2-3, with D perhaps matching TRBD2 (6 bases). V was trimmed by 7 bases and J by 0 bases, leaving 14 bases between them. This CDR3 region has 15 residues. The germline V gene encodes CDR1 SGHTA and CDR2 FQGNSA. The CDR3 DNA follows: TGTGCCAGCAACTTGGCCGGGACTAGCACAGATACGCAGTATTTT. It encodes CASNLAGTSTDTQYF.

This clonotype has just a few counts. V is TRBV12-3 or TRBV12-4 and J is TRBJ1-6; D gene uncertain. CDR3 length equals 16 residues. Trimming stripped 1 base from V and 9 bases from J, with 16 bases between. CDR3 sequence: CASSLGPARGGSPLHF. Written as DNA, the CDR3 is TGTGCCAGCAGTTTAGGTCCAGCTCGGGGTGGTTCACCCCTCCACTTT.

CDR3 in amino acids: CSARDPRGGRKETQYF. CDR3 nucleotide sequence: TGCAGTGCTAGAGATCCTCGGGGGGGCCGTAAAGAGACCCAGTACTTC. The chain recombines TRBV20-1 with TRBJ2-5, with TRBD2 identical over 8 bases. The CDR3 contains 16 residues. Germline values: CDR1 DFQATT, CDR2 SNEGSKA (reference sequence). Trimming removed 0 bases from V and 3 bases from J; junction bases left unmatched: 9.

This clonotype appeared many times. The V and J genes are TRBV4-2 and TRBJ1-5; D unclear. CDR1 and CDR2 (germline): LGHNA, YNFKEQ. With 5 bases removed from V and 3 bases from J, the gap between germline ends came to 14 bases. This CDR3 contains 15 residues. CDR3 sequence: CASSDGRNYNQPQHF. The CDR3 DNA reads as TGTGCCAGCAGCGACGGACGGAATTACAATCAGCCCCAGCATTTT.

The rearrangement joins TRBV29-1 to TRBJ2-7; D not resolved. Germline CDR1 is SQVTM and CDR2 is ANQGSEA. V lost 5 bases, J lost 7 bases, and 15 bases lay in between. CDR3 length: 12 residues. The CDR3 coding sequence is TGCAGCGTTCAAAGGGCGTACAATGAGCAGTACTTC. Translated, it gives CSVQRAYNEQYF.

The rearrangement links TRBV12-3 or TRBV12-4 to TRBJ1-2, with no clear D. The CDR3 runs 15 residues. V lost 6 bases, J lost 7 bases, and 21 bases lay in between. CDR3 nucleotides: TGTGCCAGCAGGATTCTCAAGCCCCCATTTTTTGGCTACACCTTC. Encoded protein: CASRILKPPFFGYTF.

Note on this clonotype: Compared with germline, one end of the junction differs, possibly owing to a read error. The chain carries TRBV5-6 and TRBJ2-7; perhaps TRBD2 as D (5 bases). CDR1 and CDR2 (germline): SGHDT, YYEEEE. The CDR3 totals 14 residues. The CDR3 DNA is TGTGCCAGCGGCTTTCCGGGGAGCTTCTACGAGCAGTACTTC. Translating it yields CASGFPGSFYEQYF.

The chain combines TRBV7-3 with TRBJ2-1, with TRBD2 matching 10 bases. The CDR3 loop spans 15 amino acids. From germline, CDR1 is SGHTA and CDR2 FQGTGA. J gave up 6 bases and V 1 base, and 3 bases lay outside the gene matches. CDR3 region: CASSLSLAGVNEQFF. DNA for the CDR3: TGTGCCAGCAGCTTAAGCCTAGCGGGGGTCAATGAGCAGTTCTTC.

This clonotype was observed a few times. The chain uses TRBV6-6 and TRBJ2-7; a possible D gene is TRBD1 (5 bases). V dropped 6 bases and J dropped 1 base, with 16 bases sitting between them. Germline CDR1 and CDR2: MNHNY and SVGAGI (reference sequence). There are 15 residues in the CDR3. The CDR3 nucleotides read TGTGCCAGCAGCTCCGGACATCCGATATCCTACGAGCAGTACTTC. Its protein product is CASSSGHPISYEQYF.

The chain is built from TRBV7-2 and TRBJ2-4; the match to TRBD2 covers 12 bases. The end of the DNA aligns better with TRBJ2-7, so the J call may be wrong. The germline gives CDR1 SGHTA, CDR2 FQGNSA. The CDR3 is made up of 16 amino acids. The CDR3 region is CASSATLAGGPYEQYF. For the CDR3, the DNA is TGTGCCAGCAGCGCCACTCTAGCGGGGGGGCCCTACGAGCAGTACTTC.

J is TRBJ2-5 and V is TRBV15; D is tentatively TRBD1 or TRBD2 (5 bases each). V dropped 0 bases and J dropped 5 bases, with 7 bases sitting between them. The CDR3 runs to 13 residues. Germline lookup yields CDR1 LNHNV and CDR2 YYDKDF (reference sequence). CDR3 in amino acids: CATSREGEETQYF. Written as DNA, the CDR3 is TGTGCCACCAGCAGAGAAGGGGAGGAGACCCAGTACTTC.

The table lists this clonotype with a few counts. The chain links TRBV6-2 or TRBV6-3 to TRBJ2-7; tentative D call: TRBD1 (6 bases). Germline V gene data show CDR1 as MNHEY and CDR2 as SVGEGT. The V end was cut by 4 bases, the J end by 3 bases, with 19 bases between. There are 16 residues in the CDR3. Written as DNA, the CDR3 is TGTGCCAGCAGTTTACGGGAAGCCCAGGGGCACTACGAGCAGTACTTC. It is translated as CASSLREAQGHYEQYF.

The V and J genes are TRBV7-9 and TRBJ1-1; D gene uncertain. The V and J ends lost 0 bases and 1 base respectively, with 6 bases between them. The CDR3 covers 14 residues. Germline-derived CDR1 and CDR2 are SEHNR and FQNEAQ (reference sequence). The CDR3 DNA reads as TGTGCCAGCAGCTTAGCCCTCCCGAACACTGAAGCTTTCTTT. Residues: CASSLALPNTEAFF.

This chain links TRBV9 with TRBJ2-5, with 14 bases identical to TRBD2. Germline values: CDR1 SGDLS, CDR2 YYNGEE. CDR3 length equals 19 residues. Trimming removed 6 bases from V and 5 bases from J; junction bases left unmatched: 18. The CDR3: CASKSNTTTSGGALETQYF. CDR3 in DNA: TGTGCCAGCAAGTCTAATACGACGACTAGCGGGGGGGCTCTGGAGACCCAGTACTTC. Full variable domain (remainder filled in from reference TRBV9 and TRBJ2-5): DSGVTQTPKHLITATGQRVTLRCSPRSGDLSVYWYQQSLDQGLQFLIQYYNGEERAKGNILERFSAQQFPDLHSELNLSSLELGDSALYFCASKSNTTTSGGALETQYFGPGTRLLVL.

The rearrangement uses TRBV2 and TRBJ2-1; possible D gene TRBD1, 5 bases. The CDR3 loop spans 12 amino acids. The germline CDR1 and CDR2 sequences are SNHLY and FYNNEI. Trimming removed 6 bases from V and 8 bases from J, with 11 bases in between. The CDR3: CASRPDSYEQFF. CDR3 in DNA: TGTGCCAGCAGGCCCGACAGTTATGAGCAGTTCTTC. Full variable domain (rest looked up from reference TRBV2 and TRBJ2-1): EPEVTQTPSHQVTQMGQEVILRCVPISNHLYFYWYRQILGQKVEFLVSFYNNEISEKSEIFDDQFSVERPDGSNFTLKIRSTKLEDSAMYFCASRPDSYEQFFGPGTRLTVL.

The chain combines TRBV7-9 with TRBJ2-1; D is possibly TRBD1 (6 bases). Trimming pared 2 bases from V and 8 bases from J, leaving 19 bases between. Germline V gene sequence: CDR1 SEHNR, CDR2 FQNEAQ (reference sequence). This CDR3 spans 16 amino acids. CDR3 sequence: CASSLTTGTPNYEQFF. The CDR3 DNA reads as TGTGCCAGCAGCTTAACGACCGGGACACCCAACTATGAGCAGTTCTTC.

The sample holds a few counts of this clonotype. The V gene is TRBV20-1, the J gene TRBJ2-5; D gene unclear. There are 14 residues in the CDR3. Trimming removed 2 bases from V and 2 bases from J, with 12 bases in between. Germline loops: CDR1 DFQATT, CDR2 SNEGSKA (reference sequence). The CDR3 DNA reads as TGCAGTGCTAGACTATTTTACCTACAAGAGACCCAGTACTTC. It encodes CSARLFYLQETQYF.

This clonotype has more than one count but fewer than ten. J is TRBJ2-5 and V is TRBV5-1, with D tentatively TRBD1 (6 bases). This CDR3 contains 15 residues. Per the germline V gene, CDR1 is SGHRS and CDR2 is YFSETQ. V shed 4 bases and J shed 5 bases, with 18 bases lying between them. The CDR3 loop reads CASSPFRGSSETQYF. The CDR3 region has the DNA TGCGCCAGCAGCCCGTTTAGGGGGAGCTCCGAGACCCAGTACTTC. Full variable domain (missing parts from reference TRBV5-1 and TRBJ2-5): KAGVTQTPRYLIKTRGQQVTLSCSPISGHRSVSWYQQTPGQGLQFLFEYFSETQRNKGNFPGRFSGRQFSNSRSEMNVSTLELGDSALYLCASSPFRGSSETQYFGPGTRLLVL.

This rearrangement joins TRBV20-1 to TRBJ2-5; TRBD1 matches at 8 bases. After removal of 2 bases from V and 4 bases from J, the junction contained 6 bases not matched to a gene. The CDR3 totals 14 residues. From germline, CDR1 is DFQATT and CDR2 SNEGSKA (reference sequence). The CDR3 region is CSARPPTGGETQYF. For the CDR3, the DNA is TGCAGTGCTAGACCGCCTACAGGGGGAGAGACCCAGTACTTC.

As concerns this clonotype: The junction departs from the called germline gene at one end, perhaps through a read error. The chain recombines TRBV4-3 with TRBJ2-6; tentatively, D is TRBD2 (6 bases). Germline CDR1 is LGHNA and CDR2 is YSLEER. There are 19 residues in the CDR3. CDR3 sequence: CASSQVPRDSSSGANVRTF. The CDR3 DNA is TGCGCCAGCAGCCAAGTTCCGAGGGACTCATCGTCTGGGGCCAACGTCCGGACTTTC.

The chain joins TRBV2 to TRBJ2-5; weak D call: TRBD1 (6 bases). Judging by the DNA end, TRBJ2-7 fits better; the J call may be wrong. Germline loops: CDR1 SNHLY, CDR2 FYNNEI. The CDR3 contains 12 residues. The CDR3 nucleotides are TGTGCCAGCATTACACAGGGAAGCGAGCAGTACTTC. It is translated as CASITQGSEQYF.